Shown below are 5 T cell receptor beta chains from a single sample sequenced in a study of blood T cell repertoires in COVID-19. Libraries were prepared by immunoSEQ multiplex PCR; TCRdb keeps only in-frame clonotypes and omits some of them. The data contain some 130,000 clones, approximately 86% of them singletons. The specimen was peripheral blood. These receptors were taken from a woman aged 70-85 years with COVID-19, enrolled during active disease.

This clone has just one count. The chain has TRBV11-3 and TRBJ2-7, with D maybe TRBD2 (6 bases). Germline CDR1 and CDR2: SGHNT and YENEEA. The CDR3 totals 13 residues. Trimming pared 1 base from V and 3 bases from J, leaving 7 bases between. The CDR3 bases are TGTGCCAGCAGCTTAGGCGGGGTCTACGAGCAGTACTTC. Protein product: CASSLGGVYEQYF.

This sequence joins TRBV11-2 and TRBJ2-3; TRBD1 matches 8 bases. The CDR3 contains 13 residues. Per the germline V gene, CDR1 is SGHAT and CDR2 is FQNNGV. V lost 5 bases, J lost 5 bases, and 3 bases stayed unmatched. The CDR3 sequence is CASSHDRGDTQYF. In DNA form, the CDR3 reads TGTGCCAGCAGCCACGACAGGGGAGATACGCAGTATTTT.

The J gene is TRBJ1-2, the V gene TRBV30; D not resolved. Trimming took off 1 base at V and 8 bases at J, with 23 bases between the two ends. CDR3 size: 16 residues. From germline, CDR1 is GTSNPN and CDR2 SVGIG (reference sequence). CDR3 sequence reads: CAWSDPHLADVGGYTF. CDR3 in DNA: TGTGCCTGGAGTGACCCCCACCTGGCAGATGTCGGGGGCTACACCTTC.

The chain carries TRBV25-1 and TRBJ2-3; a possible D gene is TRBD2 (6 bases). The CDR3 length is 14 residues. Germline V gene data show CDR1 as MGHDK and CDR2 as SYGVNS. Trimming removed 7 bases at V and 6 bases at J, with 17 bases between. For the CDR3, the DNA is TGTGCCAGCACCACTGGACTACCACCGGATACGCAGTATTTT. Its translation is CASTTGLPPDTQYF.

This chain joins TRBV6-5 and TRBJ1-1; perhaps TRBD1 as D (5 bases). Germline V gene lookup returns CDR1 MNHEY and CDR2 SVGAGI. CDR3 size: 14 residues. V was cut by 6 bases and J by 3 bases, with 14 bases left in between. This CDR3 is CASRYGAEYTEAFF. The CDR3 DNA is TGTGCCAGCAGATACGGGGCAGAGTACACTGAAGCTTTCTTT.